A selection of T cell receptor beta chains follows, all from one sample in a study of blood T cells in healthy people across ages. MiXCR was run by TCRdb on the 5' RACE reads, yielding one entry per CDR3 protein. This table holds over a million distinct CDR3 sequences, around 45% found once. Sequenced input: blood. The receptors come from a woman between 55 and 75 years old in good health. The CDR3 runs from the conserved cysteine through the conserved F or W. D genes are given only for firm matches. Size is stated for part of the rows, as once, few or many counts, or as a class when the clone is expanded.

clone_size,v_call,d_call,j_call,cdr3_nt,cdr3_aa
NA,TRBV4-1,NA,TRBJ2-7,TGCGCCAGCAGCCAGTACCTCAGGGATACCTACGAGCAGTACTTC,CASSQYLRDTYEQYF
few,TRBV27,TRBD1,TRBJ2-7,TGTGCCAGCATGAGGACAGGGGGCCCTCGTTCCTACGAGCAGTACTTC,CASMRTGGPRSYEQYF
NA,TRBV20-1,NA,TRBJ2-7,TGCAGTGCTAGACCACAGCTCGGGGCCCTCCTAGGCTACGAGCAGTACTTC,CSARPQLGALLGYEQYF
NA,TRBV30,NA,TRBJ1-6,TGTGCCTGGGCTGGACAGTCACACTCACCCCTCCACTTT,CAWAGQSHSPLHF
NA,TRBV20-1,TRBD2,TRBJ2-3,TGCAGTGCTCACCCTAGCGGGAGGGCAGATACGCAGTATTTT,CSAHPSGRADTQYF
NA,TRBV5-1,NA,TRBJ2-1,TGCGCCAGCAGCTTGGCCTCAACTAGGGTCAATGAGCAGTTCTTC,CASSLASTRVNEQFF
many,TRBV25-1,NA,TRBJ2-5,TGTGCCAGCAGTGAACATAGAAGGGGGGAGACCCAGTACTTC,CASSEHRRGETQYF
NA,TRBV27,NA,TRBJ2-7,TGTGCCAGCACCCCTAGTGGCCGGGCGTACGAGCAGTACTTC,CASTPSGRAYEQYF
NA,TRBV10-3,NA,TRBJ1-1,TGTGCCATCAGTACCCCGACAGGCACTGAAGCTTTCTTT,CAISTPTGTEAFF
few,TRBV7-2,NA,TRBJ2-7,TGTGCCAGCAGCTTACGGGGGATCTACGAGCAGTACTTC,CASSLRGIYEQYF
once,TRBV20-1,NA,TRBJ1-1,TGCAGTGCACTTCGAGACACGGGACCCGGAGCTTTCTTT,CSALRDTGPGAFF
once,TRBV28,TRBD2,TRBJ2-1,TGTGCCAGCAGTTTACCCTTACCGACTAGCGGGAGGTACAATGAGCAGTTCTTC,CASSLPLPTSGRYNEQFF